This is a list of T cell receptor beta chains from one sample in a study of Graves' ophthalmopathy and Graves' hyperthyroidism. From the multiplex PCR reads, TCRdb called clonotypes with MiXCR, one entry per CDR3 protein. The sample carries some 240,000 distinct CDR3 sequences, around 50% recorded once. Sequencing input: peripheral blood. All receptors come from an adult man with Graves' ophthalmopathy. Each CDR3 is given with its conserved first and last residue. The D gene is left open where the match is weak.

CDR3aa	j_gene	d_gene	v_gene
CSVWDRIETQYF	TRBJ2-5	TRBD1	TRBV20-1
CASTRTGTSGQETQYF	TRBJ2-5	TRBD2	TRBV5-6
CSVNGQGGYGYTF	TRBJ1-2	TRBD1	TRBV29-1
CASSLDQAAPYEQYF	TRBJ2-7	-	TRBV7-9
CASRAANYGYTF	TRBJ1-2	-	TRBV11-2
CASIGQGLDGYTF	TRBJ1-2	TRBD1	TRBV19
CSVDQGAQETQYF	TRBJ2-5	-	TRBV20-1
CSASAVPGQAYEQYF	TRBJ2-7	TRBD1	TRBV20-1
CASIGSSAGASGQPQHF	TRBJ1-5	-	TRBV19
CASSLLRGRVNQPQHF	TRBJ1-5	-	TRBV7-8
CASSVATGTNHEQYF	TRBJ2-7	TRBD2	TRBV7-6
CASFAGEDVLTF	TRBJ2-6	TRBD2	TRBV19
CASSSRQGLDYGYTF	TRBJ1-2	TRBD1	TRBV5-1
CASSLTGKVEGYTF	TRBJ1-2	TRBD1	TRBV7-9
CSAREPGRAETQYF	TRBJ2-5	-	TRBV20-1
CASSDGDSTEAFF	TRBJ1-1	TRBD1	TRBV9
CASSPGTGGAFF	TRBJ1-1	TRBD1	TRBV14
CATSDLPKRGYQETQYF	TRBJ2-5	-	TRBV24-1
CASSLDGIREAFF	TRBJ1-1	-	TRBV7-2
CASSTGLYEQYF	TRBJ2-7	-	TRBV27
CASSSRGTNTGELFF	TRBJ2-2	-	TRBV4-1
CSVEGQYQETQYF	TRBJ2-5	TRBD1	TRBV29-1
CASSLSRMETQYF	TRBJ2-5	-	TRBV7-8
CASGSSGDDYGYTF	TRBJ1-2	-	TRBV12-3/TRBV12-4
CASSPGQMNTEAFF	TRBJ1-1	TRBD1	TRBV7-3
CASNYNGLNTEAFF	TRBJ1-1	-	TRBV6-6
CASTVAGTETQYF	TRBJ2-5	-	TRBV7-9
CASSLGRNYGYAF	TRBJ1-2	-	TRBV12-3/TRBV12-4
CASSQQGQETQYF	TRBJ2-5	TRBD1	TRBV12-3/TRBV12-4
CATSRDLRPSNQPQHF	TRBJ1-5	-	TRBV15
CASSVEAVATNYGYTF	TRBJ1-2	-	TRBV9
CAISEGNGELFF	TRBJ2-2	-	TRBV10-3
CASSPGDRGNSPLHF	TRBJ1-6	TRBD1	TRBV5-1
CASSLPPGQTNTEAFF	TRBJ1-1	TRBD1	TRBV7-9
CASSSRTAAGNTIYF	TRBJ1-3	-	TRBV12-3/TRBV12-4
CASSVGPSGNTIYF	TRBJ1-3	-	TRBV9
CASSARDRGIDEKLFF	TRBJ1-4	TRBD1	TRBV7-9